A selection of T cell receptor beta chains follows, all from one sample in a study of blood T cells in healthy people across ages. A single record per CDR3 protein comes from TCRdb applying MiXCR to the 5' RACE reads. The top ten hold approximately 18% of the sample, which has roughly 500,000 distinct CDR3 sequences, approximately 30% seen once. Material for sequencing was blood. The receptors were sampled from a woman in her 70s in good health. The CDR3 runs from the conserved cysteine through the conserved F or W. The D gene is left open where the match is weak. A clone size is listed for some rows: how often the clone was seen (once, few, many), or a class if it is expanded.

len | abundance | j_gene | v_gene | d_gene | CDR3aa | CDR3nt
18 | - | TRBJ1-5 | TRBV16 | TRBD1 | CASSNLPRRQGGNQPQHF | TGTGCCAGCAGCAATCTACCTAGAAGACAGGGGGGCAATCAGCCCCAGCATTTT
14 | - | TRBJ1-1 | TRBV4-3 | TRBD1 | CASSQEESRGSAFF | TGCGCCAGCAGCCAAGAGGAGAGCAGGGGGAGTGCTTTCTTT
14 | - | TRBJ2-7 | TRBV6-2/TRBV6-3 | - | CASSYSKGPYEQYF | TGTGCCAGTAGTTACTCGAAGGGACCGTACGAGCAGTACTTC
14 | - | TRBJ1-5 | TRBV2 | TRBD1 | CASSERGRGQPQHF | TGTGCCAGCAGTGAAAGGGGCAGGGGGCAGCCCCAGCATTTT
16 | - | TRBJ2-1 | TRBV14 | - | CASSQEGAGQLGEQFF | TGTGCCAGCAGCCAAGAAGGAGCGGGTCAGCTTGGGGAGCAGTTCTTC
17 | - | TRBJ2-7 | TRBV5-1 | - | CASSRTPRQGPSYEQYF | TGCGCCAGCAGCCGGACCCCCAGGCAGGGGCCCTCCTACGAGCAGTACTTC
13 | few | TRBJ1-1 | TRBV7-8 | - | CASSPTELAEAFF | TGTGCCAGCAGCCCAACAGAGCTGGCTGAAGCTTTCTTT
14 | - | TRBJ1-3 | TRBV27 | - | CASSLSHLGNTIYF | TGTGCCAGCAGTCTATCCCACCTCGGAAATACCATATATTTT
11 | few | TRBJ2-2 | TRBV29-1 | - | CSGLRAGELFF | TGCAGCGGCTTAAGGGCCGGGGAGCTGTTTTTT
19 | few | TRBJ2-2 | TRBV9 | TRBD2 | CASSVGLAGVLANTGELFF | TGTGCCAGCAGCGTAGGGCTAGCGGGGGTCCTCGCGAACACCGGGGAGCTGTTTTTT
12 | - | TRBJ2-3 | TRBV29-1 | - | CSVEVNRVTQYF | TGCAGCGTTGAGGTAAACAGGGTCACGCAGTATTTT
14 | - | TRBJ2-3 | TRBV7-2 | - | CASSLGALTDTQYF | TGTGCCAGCAGCTTAGGGGCCTTGACAGATACGCAGTATTTT
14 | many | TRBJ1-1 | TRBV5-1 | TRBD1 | CASSPGTGGIEAFF | TGCGCCAGCAGCCCGGGGACAGGGGGAATTGAAGCTTTCTTT
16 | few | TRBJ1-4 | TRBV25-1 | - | CASSEAGTRRKEKLFF | TGTGCCAGCAGTGAAGCGGGAACAAGGAGGAAGGAAAAACTGTTTTTT
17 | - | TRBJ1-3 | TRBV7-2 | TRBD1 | CASSLTGSFSSGNTIYF | TGTGCCAGCAGCTTGACAGGGTCATTCTCCTCTGGAAACACCATATATTTT
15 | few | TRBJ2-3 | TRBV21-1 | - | CASSTWAGSRDTQYF | TGTGCCAGCAGCACCTGGGCAGGTAGTAGAGATACGCAGTATTTT
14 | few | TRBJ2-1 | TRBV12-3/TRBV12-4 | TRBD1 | CASRFLGGRDEQFF | TGTGCCAGCAGATTCCTAGGGGGCCGGGATGAGCAGTTCTTC
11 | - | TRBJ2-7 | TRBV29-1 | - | CSVSSTYEQYF | TGCAGCGTCTCCTCGACCTACGAGCAGTACTTC
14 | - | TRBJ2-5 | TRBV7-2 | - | CASSLGQLGETQYF | TGTGCCAGCAGCTTAGGTCAGCTAGGGGAGACCCAGTACTTC
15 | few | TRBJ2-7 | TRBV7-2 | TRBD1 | CASSPSGGRIYEQYF | TGTGCCAGCAGCCCCTCAGGGGGAAGAATCTACGAGCAGTACTTC
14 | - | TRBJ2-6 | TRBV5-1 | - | CASSQRSGANVLTF | TGCGCCAGCAGCCAGAGAAGTGGGGCCAACGTCCTGACTTTC
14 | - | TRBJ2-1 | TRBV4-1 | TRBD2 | CASSPSGGAIEQFF | TGCGCCAGCAGTCCTAGCGGGGGGGCCATTGAGCAGTTCTTC
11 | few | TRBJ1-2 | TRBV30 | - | CAWSVGYGYTF | TGTGCCTGGAGTGTGGGCTATGGCTACACCTTC
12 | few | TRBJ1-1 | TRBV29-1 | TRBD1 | CSVDPGGTEAFF | TGCAGCGTTGATCCAGGGGGCACTGAAGCTTTCTTT
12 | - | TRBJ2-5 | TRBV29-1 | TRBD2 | CSSTGGFETQYF | TGCAGCTCAACGGGGGGATTTGAGACCCAGTACTTC
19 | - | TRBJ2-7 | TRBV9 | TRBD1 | CASSADRGDTILRNYEQYF | TGTGCCAGCAGCGCCGACAGGGGTGATACGATCCTCCGGAATTACGAGCAGTACTTC
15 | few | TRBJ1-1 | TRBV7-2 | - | CASSLVSGTNTEAFF | TGTGCCAGCAGCTTAGTTTCAGGGACGAACACTGAAGCTTTCTTT
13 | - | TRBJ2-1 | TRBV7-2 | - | CASKTEGYNEQFF | TGTGCCAGCAAAACCGAGGGGTACAATGAGCAGTTCTTC
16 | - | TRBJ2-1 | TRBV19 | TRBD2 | CASSILLAGVDNEQFF | TGTGCCAGTAGTATCCTACTAGCGGGGGTAGACAATGAGCAGTTCTTC
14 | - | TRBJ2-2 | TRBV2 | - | CASSDGQWTGELFF | TGTGCCAGCAGTGACGGACAGTGGACCGGGGAGCTGTTTTTT
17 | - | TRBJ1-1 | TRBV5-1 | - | CASSLSQGGSVNTEAFF | TGCGCCAGCAGCTTGTCTCAGGGAGGTTCTGTGAACACTGAAGCTTTCTTT
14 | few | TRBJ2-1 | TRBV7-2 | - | CASSLTGPQIKQFF | TGTGCCAGCAGCTTGACCGGACCTCAAATCAAACAGTTCTTC
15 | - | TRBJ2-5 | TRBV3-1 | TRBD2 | CASSQGIAGKGTQYF | TGTGCCAGCAGCCAAGGAATAGCGGGAAAAGGGACCCAGTACTTC
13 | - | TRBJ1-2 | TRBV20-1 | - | CSVRREGDYGYTF | TGCAGTGTACGGAGAGAAGGGGACTATGGCTACACCTTC
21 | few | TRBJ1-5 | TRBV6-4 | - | CASSHPNSRTEIVSSNQPQHF | TGTGCCAGCAGTCACCCAAACTCAAGGACAGAAATAGTTAGTAGCAATCAGCCCCAGCATTTT
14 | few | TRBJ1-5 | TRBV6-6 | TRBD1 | CASSSDRAEQPQHF | TGTGCCAGCAGCTCCGACAGGGCTGAACAGCCCCAGCATTTT
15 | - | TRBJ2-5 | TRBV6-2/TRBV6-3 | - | CASRGRLGYQETQYF | TGTGCCAGCAGAGGGCGACTGGGCTACCAAGAGACCCAGTACTTC
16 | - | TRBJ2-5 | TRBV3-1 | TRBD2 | CASSQPGLAGQQTQYF | TGTGCCAGCAGCCAACCCGGACTAGCGGGTCAGCAGACCCAGTACTTC
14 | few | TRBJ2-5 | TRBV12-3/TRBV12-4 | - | CASSLLATQETQYF | TGTGCCAGCAGTCTTCTAGCAACCCAAGAGACCCAGTACTTC
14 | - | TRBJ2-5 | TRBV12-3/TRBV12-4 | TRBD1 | CASKRDRGSETQYF | TGTGCCAGTAAACGGGACAGGGGGTCTGAGACCCAGTACTTC
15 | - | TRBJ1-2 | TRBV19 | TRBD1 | CASSIKPGQGGGYTF | TGTGCCAGTAGTATAAAACCGGGACAGGGCGGTGGCTACACCTTC
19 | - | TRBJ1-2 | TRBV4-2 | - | CASSPSSLRGATITYGYTF | TGTGCCAGCAGCCCCTCCTCGCTGAGGGGGGCTACTATAACCTATGGCTACACCTTC
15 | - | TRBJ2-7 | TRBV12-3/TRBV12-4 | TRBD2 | CASSLSSSGRYEQYF | TGTGCCAGCAGTTTGTCCTCCAGCGGGAGGTACGAGCAGTACTTC
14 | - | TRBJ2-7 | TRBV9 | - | CASSPLRLTYEQYF | TGTGCCAGCAGCCCTCTACGGCTCACCTACGAGCAGTACTTC
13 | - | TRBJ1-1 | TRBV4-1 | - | CASSQREGTEAFF | TGCGCCAGCAGCCAGAGGGAGGGCACTGAAGCTTTCTTT
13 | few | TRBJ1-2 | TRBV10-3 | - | CAISEGSGNGYTF | TGTGCCATCAGCGAGGGAAGCGGCAATGGCTACACCTTC
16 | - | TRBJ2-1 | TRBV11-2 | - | CASSPRIGGSYNEQFF | TGTGCCAGCAGCCCGCGGATCGGGGGCTCCTACAATGAGCAGTTCTTC
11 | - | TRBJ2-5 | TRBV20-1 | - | CSPQGGETQYF | TGCAGTCCACAAGGGGGAGAGACCCAGTACTTC
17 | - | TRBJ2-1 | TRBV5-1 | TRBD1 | CASSSGQGAGLGNEQFF | TGCGCCAGCAGCTCGGGACAGGGGGCAGGTTTGGGCAATGAGCAGTTCTTC
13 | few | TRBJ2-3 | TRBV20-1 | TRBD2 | CSASQAGGLTQYF | TGCAGTGCTAGTCAAGCGGGGGGGCTTACGCAGTATTTT
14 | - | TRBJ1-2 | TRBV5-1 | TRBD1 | CASSQSQGADGYTF | TGCGCCAGCAGCCAAAGTCAGGGGGCAGATGGCTACACCTTC
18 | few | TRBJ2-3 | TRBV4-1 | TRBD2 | CASSQLRTSGMGTDTQYF | TGCGCCAGCAGCCAACTCCGGACTAGCGGGATGGGAACAGATACGCAGTATTTT
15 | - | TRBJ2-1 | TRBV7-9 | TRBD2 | CASSLRLAGGDEQFF | TGTGCCAGCAGCCTCAGACTAGCGGGGGGGGATGAGCAGTTCTTC
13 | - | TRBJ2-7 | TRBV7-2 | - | CASSTQGSHEQYF | TGTGCCAGCAGCACCCAGGGTTCCCACGAGCAGTACTTC
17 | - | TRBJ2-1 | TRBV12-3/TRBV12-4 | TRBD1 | CASSLRRTGVGPNEQFF | TGTGCCAGCAGTTTAAGAAGAACAGGGGTAGGCCCCAATGAGCAGTTCTTC
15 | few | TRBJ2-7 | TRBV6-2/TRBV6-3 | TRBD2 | CASSYIAGASYEQYF | TGTGCCAGCAGTTACATAGCGGGGGCCTCCTACGAGCAGTACTTC
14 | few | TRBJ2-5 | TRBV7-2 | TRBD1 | CASSKRTGQETQYF | TGTGCCAGCAGCAAACGGACAGGGCAAGAGACCCAGTACTTC
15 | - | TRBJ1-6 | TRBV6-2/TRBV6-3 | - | CASSYDRGDNSPLHF | TGTGCCAGCAGTTACGACCGCGGTGATAATTCACCCCTCCACTTT
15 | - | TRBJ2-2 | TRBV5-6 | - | CASSPGTFNTGELFF | TGTGCCAGCAGCCCCGGGACTTTTAACACCGGGGAGCTGTTTTTT
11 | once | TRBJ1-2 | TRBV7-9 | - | CASSLSRDYTF | TGTGCCAGCAGCTTGTCCAGGGACTACACCTTC